Following are 19 T cell receptor beta chains from one sample sequenced in a study of CD8+ T cells in alopecia areata. The treatment is: oral pan-JAK inhibitor, 5-10 mg twice daily. Investigators isolated RNA and reverse transcribed it into cDNA to act as the sequencing template. TCRdb keeps only in-frame clones here, not all; method: immunoSEQ multiplex PCR. The sample consists of about 42,000 clones, more than 90% of them appearing once. The sequencing used CD8+ T cells sorted from blood, collected at week 24, from a patient treated with tofacitinib. The receptors come from a human donor with alopecia areata.

This rearrangement joins TRBV5-1 to TRBJ1-3; the D is unclear. In germline, CDR1 is SGHRS, CDR2 YFSETQ. The CDR3 has 14 residues. The ends were cut back, 10 bases at V and 7 bases at J, with 21 bases in the middle. For the CDR3, the DNA is TGCGCCTGCTACGAGGACCTCCGCCGGAACACCATATATTTT. Encoded protein: CACYEDLRRNTIYF.

The rearrangement links TRBV28 to TRBJ2-3, with 9 bases lining up with TRBD1. Germline V gives CDR1 MDHEN, CDR2 SYDVKM. The CDR3 extends over 15 amino acids. V lost 6 bases, J lost 2 bases, and 6 bases stayed unmatched. CDR3 DNA: TGTGCCAGCAGCGGACAGGGGTTAACCACAGATACGCAGTATTTT. Protein sequence: CASSGQGLTTDTQYF.

This sequence joins TRBV6-1 and TRBJ2-3; weak D call: TRBD2 (6 bases). Germline CDR1 is MNHNS and CDR2 is SASEGT. This CDR3 is 15 amino acids long. The V end was cut by 7 bases, the J end by 4 bases, with 18 bases between. CDR3 amino acids: CASISEEGRPDTQYF. The CDR3 coding sequence is TGTGCCAGCATATCGGAGGAGGGGAGGCCAGATACGCAGTATTTT.

The chain is built from TRBV29-1 and TRBJ2-2, with 13 bases fitting TRBD2. The length of the CDR3 is 16 residues. V lost 7 bases and J lost 6; bases outside the gene matches: 11. From germline, CDR1 is SQVTM and CDR2 ANQGSEA. CDR3 nucleotides: TGCAGCGCCTCAATCACTAGCGGGGGGGCCCCCGGGGAGCTGTTTTTT. Protein: CSASITSGGAPGELFF.

V is TRBV7-9 and J is TRBJ1-1, with a possible D match to TRBD1 (6 bases). Germline values: CDR1 SEHNR, CDR2 FQNEAQ (reference sequence). V lost 5 bases and J lost 7, with 20 bases in between. This CDR3 is built from 15 residues. The CDR3 DNA reads as TGTGCCAGCAGCGGTAGTACAGGTGCGGACAGTGAAGCTTTCTTT. Translation gives CASSGSTGADSEAFF.

The V call is TRBV4-3, the J call TRBJ1-4; D is uncertain. Germline CDR1 and CDR2: LGHNA and YSLEER. This CDR3 region has 15 residues. V gave up 0 bases and J gave up 1 base, with 6 bases separating them. Written as DNA, the CDR3 is TGCGCCAGCAGCCAAGACCGGGGAACTAATGAAAAACTGTTTTTT. Translating gives CASSQDRGTNEKLFF.

The J gene is TRBJ1-5, the V gene TRBV27; the match to TRBD1 covers 8 bases. The CDR3 contains 16 residues. Germline CDR1 MNHEY, CDR2 SMNVEV (reference sequence). The junction had 5 bases not matched to a gene; V was cut back by 3 bases and J by 1 base. In nucleotides, the CDR3 is TGTGCCAGCAGTTTGGGAACAGGGGGAAGCAATCAGCCCCAGCATTTT. Translating gives CASSLGTGGSNQPQHF.

This sequence joins TRBV6-5 and TRBJ2-1, with no clear D. The CDR3 loop spans 16 amino acids. The germline V gene has CDR1 MNHEY and CDR2 SVGAGI. V lost 0 bases and J lost 3, with 12 bases in between. The CDR3 region has the DNA TGTGCCAGCAGTTACTCTATGGAGAAAATCTACAATGAGCAGTTCTTC. As protein: CASSYSMEKIYNEQFF.

The chain links TRBV30 to TRBJ2-7, with TRBD1 identical over 7 bases. V lost 8 bases, J lost 6 bases, and 10 bases stayed unmatched. Germline CDR1 GTSNPN, CDR2 SVGIG (reference sequence). This CDR3 has 12 residues. CDR3 DNA: TGTGCCACGGGACAGAACAAGCCCGAGCAGTACTTC. Translating it yields CATGQNKPEQYF.

The chain couples TRBV27 to TRBJ2-7, with TRBD1 as a possible D gene (6 bases). V shed 8 bases and J shed 3 bases, with 14 bases lying between them. The CDR3 covers 13 residues. The germline gives CDR1 MNHEY, CDR2 SMNVEV (reference sequence). The DNA for the CDR3 is TGTGCCAGCCTTAATCCGGACAGCTACGAGCAGTACTTC. It codes for CASLNPDSYEQYF.

The chain's CDR3 is CASSFAPAGVQETQYF. In nucleotides, the CDR3 is TGTGCCAGCAGTTTCGCTCCAGCGGGGGTTCAAGAGACCCAGTACTTC. The chain is built from TRBV27 and TRBJ2-5, with 8 positions matching TRBD2. V shed 3 bases and J 2 bases; nucleotides not matched to a gene: 8. This CDR3 is 16 amino acids long. The germline V gene encodes CDR1 MNHEY and CDR2 SMNVEV (reference sequence).

The chain combines TRBV7-9 with TRBJ2-2; D is unresolved. The CDR3 consists of 14 residues. Germline V lookup: CDR1 SEHNR, CDR2 FQNEAQ (reference sequence). V shed 7 bases and J shed 4 bases, with 13 bases lying between them. In nucleotides, the CDR3 is TGTGCCAGCAACCCAGACACCTCCACCGGGGAGCTGTTTTTT. It specifies CASNPDTSTGELFF.

This rearrangement joins TRBV7-2 to TRBJ2-7, with D perhaps TRBD1 (5 bases). This CDR3 comprises 13 residues. Trimming shortened V by 0 bases and J by 6 bases, and 9 bases separated the two germline ends. Germline CDR1 reads SGHTA; CDR2 reads FQGNSA. The DNA of the CDR3 is TGTGCCAGCAGCTTAGCGGTGGGGCCCGAGCAGTACTTC. It specifies CASSLAVGPEQYF.

This clone was seen just once. The gene calls are TRBV7-9 and TRBJ2-3; 9 bases map to TRBD1. The CDR3 is 15 amino acids. Germline V gene lookup returns CDR1 SEHNR and CDR2 FQNEAQ (reference sequence). The J segment lost 2 bases and the V segment lost 4 bases, leaving 4 bases of the junction unmatched. In DNA form, the CDR3 reads TGTGCCAGCAGCTCCCGGGACAGGGACACAGATACGCAGTATTTT. This gives the protein CASSSRDRDTDTQYF.

This sequence joins TRBV13 and TRBJ2-1; perhaps TRBD1 as D (6 bases). CDR3 length equals 13 residues. V was trimmed by 2 bases and J by 7 bases, leaving 9 bases between them. Germline V gene data show CDR1 as PRHDT and CDR2 as FYEKMQ (reference sequence). CDR3 coding DNA: TGTGCCAGCAGCTTAACCGACAGGAATGAGCAGTTCTTC. The encoded protein is CASSLTDRNEQFF.

V and J are TRBV27 and TRBJ2-5; D tentatively reads TRBD1 or TRBD2 (6 bases each). Germline values: CDR1 MNHEY, CDR2 SMNVEV (reference sequence). CDR3 length: 14 amino acids. The V and J ends lost 7 bases and 2 bases respectively, with 14 bases between them. CDR3 in DNA: TGTGCCAGCACCCCCCCGGGGGCTCAAGAGACCCAGTACTTC. This encodes CASTPPGAQETQYF.

This clone was observed a single time. The chain links TRBV6-5 to TRBJ1-1, with D uncertain. The germline CDR1 and CDR2 sequences are MNHEY and SVGAGI. The CDR3 length is 13 residues. Trimming stripped 2 bases from V and 2 bases from J, with 6 bases between. This CDR3 is CASSYGRNTEAFF. CDR3 bases: TGTGCCAGCAGTTACGGGCGAAACACTGAAGCTTTCTTT.

This clone was observed once. The chain has TRBV4-3 and TRBJ2-2, with D perhaps TRBD1 (5 bases). This CDR3 is 15 amino acids long. The V and J ends lost 3 bases and 5 bases respectively, with 13 bases between them. Germline V lookup: CDR1 LGHNA, CDR2 YSLEER. CDR3 sequence reads: CASSHSGLGTGELFF. The CDR3 DNA sequence: TGCGCCAGCAGCCACTCAGGGCTAGGGACCGGGGAGCTGTTTTTT.

The chain joins TRBV7-9 to TRBJ2-3, with TRBD1 as a possible D gene (5 bases). Germline V gene lookup returns CDR1 SEHNR and CDR2 FQNEAQ (reference sequence). The CDR3 sequence is 13 residues long. The V and J ends lost 6 bases and 1 base respectively, with 8 bases between them. The CDR3: CASRLGGTDTQYF. DNA for the CDR3: TGTGCCAGCAGGCTAGGGGGCACAGATACGCAGTATTTT.